Reported below is one TCR beta chain. Per the original data handling: Estimation of nucleated cell counts relied on the amplification of reference gene primers. Assay: immunoSEQ multiplex PCR; the TCRdb copy retains only in-frame clones and omits some. That table gives V, J and clone size, and the DNA gave D and trimming. The top ten clones hold roughly 12% of a sample with about 210,000 clones, around 80% of them seen once. This CDR3 has 15 residues. With 2 bases removed from V and 4 bases from J, the gap between germline ends came to 14 bases. CDR1 is LGHNT and CDR2 is FRNRAP in the germline V gene. This entry comes from a study of blood T cell repertoires in COVID-19. On the study more broadly: The samples span acute and convalescent COVID-19 from the United States, Italy and Spain. From T cells, B-cell-depleted T cells, or PBMCs came the material, which was cDNA or gDNA.

The sequence derives from a woman in her thirties or forties with acute or convalescent COVID-19. The chain couples TRBV12-5 to TRBJ1-1, with D perhaps TRBD1 (6 bases). What was sequenced was peripheral blood. CDR3 sequence: CASGLSAGVGTEAFF. CDR3 DNA sequence: TGTGCTAGTGGTTTGTCTGCAGGGGTGGGCACTGAAGCTTTCTTT.